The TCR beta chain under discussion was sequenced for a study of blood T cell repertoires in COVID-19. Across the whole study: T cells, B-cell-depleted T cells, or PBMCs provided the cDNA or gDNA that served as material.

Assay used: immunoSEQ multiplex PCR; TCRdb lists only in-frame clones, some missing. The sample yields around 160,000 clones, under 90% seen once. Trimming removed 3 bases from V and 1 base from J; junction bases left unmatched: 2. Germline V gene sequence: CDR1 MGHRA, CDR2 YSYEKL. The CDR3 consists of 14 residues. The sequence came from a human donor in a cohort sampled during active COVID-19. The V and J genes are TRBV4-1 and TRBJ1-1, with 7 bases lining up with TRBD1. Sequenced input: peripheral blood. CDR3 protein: CASSQQGGNTEAFF. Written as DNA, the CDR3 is TGCGCCAGCAGCCAGCAGGGGGGGAACACTGAAGCTTTCTTT.